This T cell receptor (beta chain) was captured in a study of OX40 agonist ivuxolimab in advanced cancers. This table comes from immunoSEQ multiplex PCR, and its TCRdb copy is limited to in-frame clones, with some not included. The table lists around 95,000 clones, roughly 90% of them singletons. In this sample, this clone turned up many times. The V end lost 3 bases, the J end lost 6 bases, and 15 bases lay between the germline ends. The CDR3 covers 14 residues. Germline CDR1 reads MDHEN; CDR2 reads SYDVKM. The receptor was isolated from an adult with an advanced solid tumor such as melanoma, head and neck, liver or kidney cancer. The rearrangement joins TRBV28 to TRBJ2-7, with D perhaps matching TRBD1 or TRBD2 (5 bases each). The specimen comprised CD4+ or CD8+ T cells sorted from blood, sampled in a trial of the OX40 agonist ivuxolimab. In nucleotides, the CDR3 is TGTGCCAGCAGTTTCCGCCGGGACCCGTTCGAGCAGTACTTC. Its translation is CASSFRRDPFEQYF. The whole variable domain, remainder taken from reference TRBV28 and TRBJ2-7, is DVKVTQSSRYLVKRTGEKVFLECVQDMDHENMFWYRQDPGLGLRLIYFSYDVKMKEKGDIPEGYSVSREKKERFSLILESASTNQTSMYLCASSFRRDPFEQYFGPGTRLTVT.